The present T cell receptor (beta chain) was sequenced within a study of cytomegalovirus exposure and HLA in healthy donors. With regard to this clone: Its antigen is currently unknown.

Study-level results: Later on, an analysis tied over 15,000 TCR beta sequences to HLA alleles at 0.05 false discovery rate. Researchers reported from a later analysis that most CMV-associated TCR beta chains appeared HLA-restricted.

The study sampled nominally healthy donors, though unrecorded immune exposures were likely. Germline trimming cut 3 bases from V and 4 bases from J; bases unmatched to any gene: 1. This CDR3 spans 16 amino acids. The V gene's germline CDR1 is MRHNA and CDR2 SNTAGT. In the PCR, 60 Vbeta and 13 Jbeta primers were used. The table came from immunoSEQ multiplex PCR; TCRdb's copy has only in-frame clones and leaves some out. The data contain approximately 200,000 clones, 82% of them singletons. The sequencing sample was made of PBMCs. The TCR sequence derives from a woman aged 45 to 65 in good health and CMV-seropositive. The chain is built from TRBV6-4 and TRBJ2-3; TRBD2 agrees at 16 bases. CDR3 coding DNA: TGTGCCAGCAGTGAGGGACTAGCGGGGGGGCCAGATACGCAGTATTTT. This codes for CASSEGLAGGPDTQYF.